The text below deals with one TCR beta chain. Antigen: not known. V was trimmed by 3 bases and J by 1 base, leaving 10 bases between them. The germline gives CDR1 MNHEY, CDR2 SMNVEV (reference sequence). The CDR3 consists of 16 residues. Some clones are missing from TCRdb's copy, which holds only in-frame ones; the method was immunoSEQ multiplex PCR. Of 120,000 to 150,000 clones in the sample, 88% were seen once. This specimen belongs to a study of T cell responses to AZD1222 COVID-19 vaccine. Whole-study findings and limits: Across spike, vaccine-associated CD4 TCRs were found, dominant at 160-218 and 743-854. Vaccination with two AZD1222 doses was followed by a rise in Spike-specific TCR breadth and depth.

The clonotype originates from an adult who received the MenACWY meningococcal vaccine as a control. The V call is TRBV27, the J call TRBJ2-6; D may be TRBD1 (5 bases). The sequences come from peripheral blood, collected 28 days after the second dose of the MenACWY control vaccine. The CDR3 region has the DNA TGTGCCAGCAGTTTTCTGGGGCCGTCTGGGGCCAACGTCCTGACTTTC. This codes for CASSFLGPSGANVLTF. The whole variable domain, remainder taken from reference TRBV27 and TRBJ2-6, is EAQVTQNPRYLITVTGKKLTVTCSQNMNHEYMSWYRQDPGLGLRQIYYSMNVEVTDKGDVPEGYKVSRKEKRNFPLILESPSPNQTSLYFCASSFLGPSGANVLTFGAGSRLTVL.